A selection of T cell receptor beta chains follows, all from one sample in a study of cytomegalovirus exposure and HLA in healthy donors. This table comes from immunoSEQ multiplex PCR, and its TCRdb copy is limited to in-frame clones, with some not included. Of approximately 220,000 clones listed, approximately 80% are singletons. The material sequenced was PBMCs. The receptors shown here come from a woman between 25 and 40 years old in good health and CMV-seropositive. The CDR3 runs from the conserved cysteine through the conserved F or W. A D gene is named only where the DNA matches it firmly. Size tells how often a clone was seen (once, few, many) or the class of an expanded clone, and some rows leave it out.

cdr3_nt: TGTGCCAGTAGTATAGCTTTGTGGGGACAGGGGAACTATGGCTACACCTTC
cdr3_aa: CASSIALWGQGNYGYTF
v_call: TRBV19
d_call: TRBD1
j_call: TRBJ1-2
clone_size: .

cdr3_nt: TGCGCCAGCAGCTTAGGTACAGGGAACGATGGCTACACCTTC
cdr3_aa: CASSLGTGNDGYTF
v_call: TRBV5-1
d_call: .
j_call: TRBJ1-2
clone_size: .

cdr3_nt: TGTGCCAGCTCAGAGAACTATGGCTACACCTTC
cdr3_aa: CASSENYGYTF
v_call: TRBV2
d_call: .
j_call: TRBJ1-2
clone_size: .

cdr3_nt: TGTGCCATCTGCGGGACAGGGGGCGAACAGCCCCAGCATTTT
cdr3_aa: CAICGTGGEQPQHF
v_call: TRBV25-1
d_call: TRBD1
j_call: TRBJ1-5
clone_size: .

cdr3_nt: TGCGCCAGCAGTAAGAGGGGGGAAGGTGAGCAGTACTTC
cdr3_aa: CASSKRGEGEQYF
v_call: TRBV5-1
d_call: .
j_call: TRBJ2-7
clone_size: .

cdr3_nt: TGTGCCAGCAGTTACTCAGGGACAGGGAGGACTGAAGCTTTCTTT
cdr3_aa: CASSYSGTGRTEAFF
v_call: TRBV6-5
d_call: TRBD1
j_call: TRBJ1-1
clone_size: .

cdr3_nt: TGCAGCGTTGCGCCGACTAGCGGGAGTTTCTACGAGCAGTACTTC
cdr3_aa: CSVAPTSGSFYEQYF
v_call: TRBV29-1
d_call: TRBD2
j_call: TRBJ2-7
clone_size: .

cdr3_nt: TGTTCTATAGGGACTAGCGGGTCGTACGAGCAGTACTTC
cdr3_aa: CSIGTSGSYEQYF
v_call: TRBV2
d_call: TRBD2
j_call: TRBJ2-7
clone_size: .

cdr3_nt: TGTGCCAGCCAACAGGGCTCAAGGACCCAGTACTTC
cdr3_aa: CASQQGSRTQYF
v_call: TRBV6-5
d_call: .
j_call: TRBJ2-5
clone_size: few

cdr3_nt: TGTGCCAGTACCGGGACAGGGGGCTATGGCTACACCTTC
cdr3_aa: CASTGTGGYGYTF
v_call: TRBV27
d_call: TRBD1
j_call: TRBJ1-2
clone_size: .

cdr3_nt: TGTGCCAGCAGATTACCTGGGACAACGAAGGGCTACACCTTC
cdr3_aa: CASRLPGTTKGYTF
v_call: TRBV6-5
d_call: .
j_call: TRBJ1-2
clone_size: .

cdr3_nt: TGTGCCAGCGGGGCGGGACAGGGGAACTATGGCTACACCTTC
cdr3_aa: CASGAGQGNYGYTF
v_call: TRBV10-3
d_call: TRBD1
j_call: TRBJ1-2
clone_size: .

cdr3_nt: TGTGCCAGCTCACCTCCAACCGGGACTAGCGGGTTCAATGAGCAGTTCTTC
cdr3_aa: CASSPPTGTSGFNEQFF
v_call: TRBV18
d_call: TRBD2
j_call: TRBJ2-1
clone_size: .